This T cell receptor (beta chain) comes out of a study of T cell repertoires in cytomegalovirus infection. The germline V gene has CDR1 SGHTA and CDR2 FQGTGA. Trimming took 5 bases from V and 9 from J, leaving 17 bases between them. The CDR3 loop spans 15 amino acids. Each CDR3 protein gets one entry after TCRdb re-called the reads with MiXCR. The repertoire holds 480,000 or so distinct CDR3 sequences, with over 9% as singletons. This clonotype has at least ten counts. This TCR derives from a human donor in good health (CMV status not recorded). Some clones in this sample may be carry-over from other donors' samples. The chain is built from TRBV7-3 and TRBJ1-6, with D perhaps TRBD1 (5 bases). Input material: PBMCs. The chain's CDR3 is CASSLTGIRGSPLHF. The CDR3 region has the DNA TGTGCCAGCAGCCTCACCGGGATTAGGGGTTCACCCCTCCACTTT.